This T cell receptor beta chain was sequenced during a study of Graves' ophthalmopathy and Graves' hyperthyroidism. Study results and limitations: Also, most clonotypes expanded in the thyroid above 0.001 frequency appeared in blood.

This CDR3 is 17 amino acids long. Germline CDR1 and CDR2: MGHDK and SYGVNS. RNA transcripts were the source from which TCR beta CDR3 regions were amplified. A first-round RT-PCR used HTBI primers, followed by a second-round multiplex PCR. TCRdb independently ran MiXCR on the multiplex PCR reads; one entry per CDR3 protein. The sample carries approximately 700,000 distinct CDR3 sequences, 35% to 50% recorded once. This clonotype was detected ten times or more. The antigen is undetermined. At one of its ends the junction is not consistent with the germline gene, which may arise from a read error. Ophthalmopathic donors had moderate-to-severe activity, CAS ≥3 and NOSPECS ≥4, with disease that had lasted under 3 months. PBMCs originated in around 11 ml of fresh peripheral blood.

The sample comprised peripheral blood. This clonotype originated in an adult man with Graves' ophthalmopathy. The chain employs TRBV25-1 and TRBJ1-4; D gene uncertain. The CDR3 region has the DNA TGTGCCGGCAGTGAATATCCGGGGTTGGGAATTAGTGAAAAACTGTTTTTT. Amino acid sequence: CAGSEYPGLGISEKLFF.